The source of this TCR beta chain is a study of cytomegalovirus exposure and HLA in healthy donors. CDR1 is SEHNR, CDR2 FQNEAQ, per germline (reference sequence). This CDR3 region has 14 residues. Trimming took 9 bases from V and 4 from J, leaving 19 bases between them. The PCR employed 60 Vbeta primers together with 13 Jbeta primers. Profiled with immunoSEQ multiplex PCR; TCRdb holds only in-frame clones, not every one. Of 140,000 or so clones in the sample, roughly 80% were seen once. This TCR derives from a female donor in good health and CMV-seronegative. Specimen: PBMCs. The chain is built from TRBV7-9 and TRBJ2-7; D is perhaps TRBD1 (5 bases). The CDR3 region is CASVGAAKGYEQYF. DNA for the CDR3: TGTGCCAGTGTTGGGGCCGCGAAAGGGTACGAGCAGTACTTC.